The clone carrying this T cell receptor beta chain was detected a few times. Its antigen is undetermined. This entry comes from a study of T cell responses to AZD1222 COVID-19 vaccine. Study details: Doses given second, at about 4 or about 12 weeks, were pooled.

Profiling relied on immunoSEQ multiplex PCR, and the TCRdb table lists in-frame clones only, not all of them. The sample carries some 170,000 clones, approximately 88% recorded once. Germline V gives CDR1 SGHKS, CDR2 YYEKEE (reference sequence). The CDR3 extends over 17 amino acids. V lost 2 bases to trimming and J lost 3 bases; unmatched junction nucleotides: 6. Study-wide results and caveats: Repertoire samples came only from after the peak T cell response. Variant regions that are unmutated are reportedly the target of nearly half of spike-specific TCRs. Only a handful of AZD1222 recipients, six or seven in all, had baseline seropositivity.

This clonotype was sampled from an adult in good health. This specimen consisted of peripheral blood, obtained on day 0 of AZD1222 vaccination. V and J are TRBV5-5 and TRBJ1-4, with TRBD1 matching 11 bases. The CDR3: CASSLRTGGFPNEKLFF. The CDR3 DNA is TGTGCCAGCAGCTTAAGGACAGGGGGCTTCCCTAATGAAAAACTGTTTTTT. The variable domain in full, completed from reference TRBV5-5 and TRBJ1-4, reads DAGVTQSPTHLIKTRGQQVTLRCSPISGHKSVSWYQQVLGQGPQFIFQYYEKEERGRGNFPDRFSARQFPNYSSELNVNALLLGDSALYLCASSLRTGGFPNEKLFFGSGTQLSVL.